The 28 T cell receptor beta chains in this list originate from one sample, sequenced in a study of blood T cell repertoires in COVID-19. The data were produced by immunoSEQ multiplex PCR, yet TCRdb's version contains in-frame clones alone and is incomplete. This sample has about 270,000 clones, with about 89% found just once. Sequencing was done on a sample of PBMCs or T cells enriched from blood (not recorded which). Every receptor here comes from a woman aged 18-35 years who had recovered from COVID-19.

J is TRBJ1-2 and V is TRBV5-6; 7 positions match TRBD1. The CDR3 has 13 residues. The junction had 10 bases not matched to a gene; V was cut back by 3 bases and J by 11 bases. The germline gives CDR1 SGHDT, CDR2 YYEEEE. In nucleotides, the CDR3 is TGTGCCAGCAGCTCACAGGGGCGCACCGGATACACCTTC. Amino acid sequence: CASSSQGRTGYTF.

This sequence joins TRBV27 and TRBJ1-2; perhaps TRBD1 as D (5 bases). Germline V gives CDR1 MNHEY, CDR2 SMNVEV (reference sequence). V was trimmed by 3 bases and J by 1 base, leaving 6 bases between them. CDR3 length: 13 residues. The CDR3 sequence: CASSLTVNYGYTF. The CDR3 DNA reads as TGTGCCAGCAGTTTGACAGTTAACTATGGCTACACCTTC.

The chain recombines TRBV29-1 with TRBJ1-2, with D perhaps TRBD1 (6 bases). There are 13 residues in the CDR3. V was cut by 6 bases and J by 2 bases, with 13 bases left in between. Germline V gene data show CDR1 as SQVTM and CDR2 as ANQGSEA. The CDR3 region is CSVIQGTNYGYTF. CDR3 bases: TGCAGCGTCATACAGGGTACGAACTATGGCTACACCTTC.

The chain combines TRBV7-9 with TRBJ2-1, with D tentatively TRBD1 (5 bases). This CDR3 comprises 14 residues. V was pared by 1 base and J by 5 bases, with 9 bases between. Germline-derived CDR1 and CDR2 are SEHNR and FQNEAQ (reference sequence). The DNA for the CDR3 is TGTGCCAGCAGCTTAGAACAGGTTAACAATGAGCAGTTCTTC. This encodes CASSLEQVNNEQFF.

The chain carries TRBV30 and TRBJ2-7; a possible D gene is TRBD1 (6 bases). The CDR3 is made up of 15 amino acids. The germline CDR1 and CDR2 sequences are GTSNPN and SVGIG (reference sequence). V gave up 0 bases and J gave up 3 bases, with 15 bases separating them. The CDR3 protein is CAWSVRQGFYYEQYF. The CDR3 nucleotides are TGTGCCTGGAGTGTACGTCAGGGGTTTTACTACGAGCAGTACTTC. Combining the CDR3 with reference TRBV30 and TRBJ2-7 gives the whole variable domain SQTIHQWPATLVQPVGSPLSLECTVEGTSNPNLYWYRQAAGRGLQLLFYSVGIGQISSEVPQNLSASRPQDRQFILSSKKLLLSDSGFYLCAWSVRQGFYYEQYFGPGTRLTVT.

This rearrangement joins TRBV27 to TRBJ2-7, with 9 bases that match TRBD1. In germline, CDR1 is MNHEY, CDR2 SMNVEV (reference sequence). With V trimmed by 3 bases and J by 2 bases, 5 bases remained unmatched. The CDR3 length is 15 residues. Here the CDR3 DNA reads TGTGCCAGCAGTTTGGCTGGGACAGGGCCCTACGAGCAGTACTTC. This encodes CASSLAGTGPYEQYF.

This chain uses TRBV18 with TRBJ1-2; maybe TRBD1 (5 bases). CDR3 length: 14 amino acids. CDR1 and CDR2 (germline): KGHSH, LQKENI. The V and J ends lost 2 bases and 8 bases respectively, with 15 bases between them. The CDR3 coding sequence is TGTGCCAGCTCACCAAGTAGTACGGAGGGGGGCTACACCTTC. Residues: CASSPSSTEGGYTF.

The CDR3 reads CASRRGQLAYEQYF. DNA of the CDR3: TGTGCCAGCAGACGGGGACAGTTGGCCTACGAGCAGTACTTC. The V call is TRBV28, the J call TRBJ2-7, with 7 bases fitting TRBD1. The CDR3 consists of 14 residues. With V trimmed by 6 bases and J by 2 bases, 7 bases remained unmatched. The germline gives CDR1 MDHEN, CDR2 SYDVKM.

The genes are TRBV19 and TRBJ1-1; tentative D call: TRBD1 (6 bases). This CDR3 spans 14 amino acids. Deletions cut 7 bases from V and 5 bases from J, with 17 bases between. Germline-derived CDR1 and CDR2 are LNHDA and SQIVND (reference sequence). CDR3 nucleotide sequence: TGTGCCAGTATCGCGGGGGCCTGGGAGACTGAAGCTTTCTTT. This encodes CASIAGAWETEAFF.

This chain uses TRBV7-9 with TRBJ1-6; tentative D call: TRBD1 (5 bases). CDR3 size: 15 residues. V dropped 1 base and J dropped 6 bases, with 10 bases sitting between them. CDR1 is SEHNR, CDR2 FQNEAQ, per germline (reference sequence). The CDR3 spells CASSLVGAPNSPLHF. CDR3 DNA sequence: TGTGCCAGCAGCTTAGTAGGGGCGCCTAATTCACCCCTCCACTTT.

This rearrangement joins TRBV28 to TRBJ1-4, with a tentative D call TRBD1 (6 bases). The ends were cut back, 5 bases at V and 8 bases at J, with 18 bases in the middle. CDR3 length: 15 amino acids. Germline CDR1 reads MDHEN; CDR2 reads SYDVKM. CDR3 region: CASSLEQGDQEKLFF. In DNA, the CDR3 is TGTGCCAGCAGTCTAGAACAGGGAGATCAGGAAAAACTGTTTTTT.

This rearrangement joins TRBV30 to TRBJ2-4; TRBD1 is a possible D gene (6 bases). The CDR3 is 20 residues long. Germline CDR1 is GTSNPN and CDR2 is SVGIG (reference sequence). Trimming removed 3 bases from V and 0 bases from J, with 27 bases in between. The CDR3 sequence is CAWRGFRGQGKALAKNIQYF. CDR3 coding DNA: TGTGCCTGGAGGGGATTTAGGGGACAAGGGAAGGCCCTAGCCAAAAACATTCAGTACTTC.

The CDR3 DNA reads TGCAGCGCCTCACAGGGTCTGAACACTGAAGCTTTCTTT. It encodes CSASQGLNTEAFF. The rearrangement joins TRBV29-1 to TRBJ1-1; D might be TRBD1 (6 bases). Germline V gene sequence: CDR1 SQVTM, CDR2 ANQGSEA. V shed 7 bases and J shed 0 bases, with 12 bases lying between them. The CDR3 runs 13 residues.

The rearrangement uses TRBV5-4 and TRBJ1-6; a weak D match, TRBD1 (6 bases). The V gene's germline CDR1 is SGHNT and CDR2 YYREEE (reference sequence). CDR3 size: 14 residues. The V gene lost 4 bases and the J gene lost 10 bases, with 15 bases spanning the gap. The CDR3 DNA follows: TGTGCCAGCAGCCCGACGTCAGGGGCCTCACCCCTCCACTTT. This encodes CASSPTSGASPLHF.

The chain couples TRBV11-2 to TRBJ2-2, with D hard to call. V gave up 1 base and J gave up 4 bases, with 4 bases separating them. This CDR3 spans 13 amino acids. Germline CDR1 reads SGHAT; CDR2 reads FQNNGV. Here the CDR3 DNA reads TGTGCCAGCAGCTTAGCGGGCACCGGGGAGCTGTTTTTT. Encoded protein: CASSLAGTGELFF.

The chain has TRBV5-1 and TRBJ1-3, with D possibly being TRBD1 (6 bases). CDR3 size: 14 residues. Germline CDR1 and CDR2: SGHRS and YFSETQ. Trimming cost V 2 bases and J 6 bases, with 12 bases left between them. CDR3 protein: CASSLQGVENTIYF. The CDR3 DNA follows: TGCGCCAGCAGCTTACAGGGAGTTGAAAACACCATATATTTT. Drawing the rest from reference TRBV5-1 and TRBJ1-3, the complete variable domain is KAGVTQTPRYLIKTRGQQVTLSCSPISGHRSVSWYQQTPGQGLQFLFEYFSETQRNKGNFPGRFSGRQFSNSRSEMNVSTLELGDSALYLCASSLQGVENTIYFGEGSWLTVV.

The chain uses TRBV25-1 and TRBJ1-2; D gene ambiguous. CDR3 size: 15 residues. Germline lookup yields CDR1 MGHDK and CDR2 SYGVNS. V was trimmed by 1 base and J by 6 bases, leaving 15 bases between them. The CDR3 DNA reads as TGTGCCAGCAGTGAATTACTCCCGGGGAAAGATGGCTACACCTTC. It is translated as CASSELLPGKDGYTF.

The gene calls are TRBV18 and TRBJ2-1, with 15 bases fitting TRBD2. The CDR3 consists of 19 residues. The V and J ends lost 3 bases and 3 bases, in that order; junction bases with no gene match: 9. Germline CDR1 reads KGHSH; CDR2 reads LQKENI. DNA of the CDR3: TGTGCCAGCTCACCGACGGGACTAGCGGGAGGTCGAGGCTACAATGAGCAGTTCTTC. It encodes CASSPTGLAGGRGYNEQFF. Full variable domain (missing parts from reference TRBV18 and TRBJ2-1): NAGVMQNPRHLVRRRGQEARLRCSPMKGHSHVYWYRQLPEEGLKFMVYLQKENIIDESGMPKERFSAEFPKEGPSILRIQQVVRGDSAAYFCASSPTGLAGGRGYNEQFFGPGTRLTVL.

The V and J genes are TRBV5-4 and TRBJ2-5, with 9 bases aligning to TRBD1. The length of the CDR3 is 16 residues. Losses at the gene ends were 4 bases for V and 0 bases for J; bases not matched to a gene: 7. The germline gives CDR1 SGHNT, CDR2 YYREEE (reference sequence). The CDR3 DNA sequence: TGTGCCAGCAGCGTCCGGGACAGGGCGGACCAAGAGACCCAGTACTTC. Translating it yields CASSVRDRADQETQYF.

This rearrangement joins TRBV7-6 to TRBJ2-5, with D perhaps matching TRBD2 (5 bases). The CDR3 totals 16 residues. CDR1 and CDR2 (germline): SGHVS, FNYEAQ. Trimming shortened V by 2 bases and J by 4 bases, and 17 bases separated the two germline ends. The CDR3 bases are TGTGCCAGCAGCTTACGGACTCTCCGCGACGGAGAGACCCAGTACTTC. Translating gives CASSLRTLRDGETQYF.

The chain couples TRBV3-1 (or the pseudogene TRBV3-2) to TRBJ1-2, with D perhaps matching TRBD1 (5 bases). V lost 3 bases, J lost 4 bases, and 12 bases lay in between. Germline-derived CDR1 and CDR2 are LGHDT and YNNKEL (reference sequence). This CDR3 has 14 residues. The CDR3 DNA is TGTGCCAGCAGCCATGCAGGGTTTCCCTATGGCTACACCTTC. Its protein is CASSHAGFPYGYTF.

This rearrangement joins TRBV27 to TRBJ2-1; maybe TRBD2 (6 bases). Germline CDR1 is MNHEY and CDR2 is SMNVEV (reference sequence). This CDR3 spans 15 amino acids. V dropped 5 bases and J dropped 3 bases, with 14 bases sitting between them. The DNA of the CDR3 is TGTGCCAGCAGTCACGGGGGATCCCTCTACAATGAGCAGTTCTTC. Protein sequence: CASSHGGSLYNEQFF.

V and J are TRBV29-1 and TRBJ2-1, with 11 bases identical to TRBD2. The J segment lost 4 bases and the V segment lost 5 bases, leaving 13 bases of the junction unmatched. Germline CDR1 reads SQVTM; CDR2 reads ANQGSEA. This CDR3 is built from 17 residues. The CDR3 coding sequence is TGCAGCGTTTCCTCCTCCGGGACTAGCGGAAATTACAATGAGCAGTTCTTC. This translates into CSVSSSGTSGNYNEQFF.

The chain joins TRBV11-2 to TRBJ1-1; tentatively, D is TRBD1 (6 bases). The germline V and J ends were trimmed by 1 base and 1 base, with 16 bases remaining between them. The germline gives CDR1 SGHAT, CDR2 FQNNGV. There are 17 residues in the CDR3. The DNA of the CDR3 is TGTGCCAGCAGCTTAGGGGGGCCGGGGAAATCGAACACTGAAGCTTTCTTT. It specifies CASSLGGPGKSNTEAFF.

This chain uses TRBV5-6 with TRBJ2-2; 9 bases map to TRBD1. Trimming at V came to 7 bases and at J to 4 bases, leaving 8 bases not matched to a gene. CDR1 is SGHDT and CDR2 is YYEEEE in the germline V gene. The CDR3 contains 15 residues. The CDR3 DNA is TGTGCCAGCGAAGCAGACAGGGGGGCCACCGGGGAGCTGTTTTTT. The encoded protein is CASEADRGATGELFF.

V and J are TRBV5-4 and TRBJ2-3, with 8 bases matching TRBD2. CDR1 is SGHNT, CDR2 YYREEE, per germline (reference sequence). V dropped 3 bases and J dropped 5; count of bases not matched to a gene: 5. The CDR3 sequence is 14 residues long. CDR3 protein: CASSSGRAEDTQYF. The DNA of the CDR3 is TGTGCCAGCAGCTCCGGGAGGGCTGAAGATACGCAGTATTTT.

The gene calls are TRBV30 and TRBJ1-4, with 7 bases aligning to TRBD1. Germline assignment: CDR1 GTSNPN and CDR2 SVGIG (reference sequence). V shed 4 bases, J shed 6 bases, and the junction held 5 bases outside the gene matches. This CDR3 contains 13 residues. CDR3 residues: CAWNRGRDEKLFF. In DNA, the CDR3 is TGTGCCTGGAACAGGGGAAGGGATGAAAAACTGTTTTTT. Combining the CDR3 with reference TRBV30 and TRBJ1-4 gives the whole variable domain SQTIHQWPATLVQPVGSPLSLECTVEGTSNPNLYWYRQAAGRGLQLLFYSVGIGQISSEVPQNLSASRPQDRQFILSSKKLLLSDSGFYLCAWNRGRDEKLFFGSGTQLSVL.

This clone was observed a handful of times. This chain uses TRBV14 with TRBJ2-7; weak D call: TRBD1 (5 bases). The CDR3 loop spans 15 amino acids. Trimming cost V 2 bases and J 4 bases, with 15 bases left between them. CDR1 is SGHDN, CDR2 FVKESK, per germline. CDR3 DNA: TGTGCCAGCAGCCAAATCAGGGCTCCCCGGTACGAGCAGTACTTC. Its protein is CASSQIRAPRYEQYF.